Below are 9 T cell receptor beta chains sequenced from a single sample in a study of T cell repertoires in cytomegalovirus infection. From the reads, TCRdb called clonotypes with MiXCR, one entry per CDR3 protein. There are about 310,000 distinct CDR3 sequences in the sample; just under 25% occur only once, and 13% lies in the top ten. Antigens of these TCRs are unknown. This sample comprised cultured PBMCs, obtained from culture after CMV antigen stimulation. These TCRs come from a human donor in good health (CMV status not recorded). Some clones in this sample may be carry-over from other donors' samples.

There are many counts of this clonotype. The CDR3 coding sequence is TGTGCCACCAGTGATTCGTTCGGGACAATCAGCTCCTACAATGAGCAGTTCTTC. Amino acids: CATSDSFGTISSYNEQFF. This rearrangement joins TRBV24-1 to TRBJ2-1; D may be TRBD1 (6 bases). The germline V gene has CDR1 KGHDR and CDR2 SFDVKD. There are 18 residues in the CDR3. V lost 2 bases to trimming and J lost 0 bases, with 16 bases between them.

CDR3 loop: CASSLPRLAGKSTDTQYF. The CDR3 DNA reads TGTGCCAGCAGCCTCCCGCGACTAGCGGGGAAAAGCACAGATACGCAGTATTTT. The chain links TRBV7-2 to TRBJ2-3, with 11 bases fitting TRBD2. The CDR3 extends over 18 amino acids. J gave up 0 bases and V 5 bases, and 10 bases lay outside the gene matches. Germline V gene sequence: CDR1 SGHTA, CDR2 FQGNSA.

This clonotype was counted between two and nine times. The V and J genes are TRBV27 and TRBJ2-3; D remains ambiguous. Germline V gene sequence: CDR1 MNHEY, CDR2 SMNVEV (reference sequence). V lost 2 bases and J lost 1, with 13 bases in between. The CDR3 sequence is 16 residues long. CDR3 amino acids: CASSLVQGYGTDTQYF. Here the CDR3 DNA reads TGTGCCAGCAGTTTAGTCCAAGGGTATGGCACAGATACGCAGTATTTT.

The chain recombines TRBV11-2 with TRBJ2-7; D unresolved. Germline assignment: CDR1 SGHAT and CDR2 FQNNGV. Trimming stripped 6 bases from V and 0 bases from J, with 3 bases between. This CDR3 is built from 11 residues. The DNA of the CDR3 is TGTGCCAGCAGGAACTCCTACGAGCAGTACGTC. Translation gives CASRNSYEQYV.

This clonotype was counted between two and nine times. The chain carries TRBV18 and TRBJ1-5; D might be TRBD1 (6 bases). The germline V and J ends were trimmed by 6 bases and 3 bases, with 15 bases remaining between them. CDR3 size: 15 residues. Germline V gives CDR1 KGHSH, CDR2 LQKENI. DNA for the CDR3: TGTGCCAGCTCGGACCTGACAGGCTACAATCAGCCCCAGCATTTT. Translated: CASSDLTGYNQPQHF.

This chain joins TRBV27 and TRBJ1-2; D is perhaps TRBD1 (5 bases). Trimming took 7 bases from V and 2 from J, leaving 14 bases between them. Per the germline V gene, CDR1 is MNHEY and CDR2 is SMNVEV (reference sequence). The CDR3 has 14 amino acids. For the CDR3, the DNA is TGTGCCAGCACATTCTCGGGGGGAAACTATGGCTACACCTTC. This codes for CASTFSGGNYGYTF.

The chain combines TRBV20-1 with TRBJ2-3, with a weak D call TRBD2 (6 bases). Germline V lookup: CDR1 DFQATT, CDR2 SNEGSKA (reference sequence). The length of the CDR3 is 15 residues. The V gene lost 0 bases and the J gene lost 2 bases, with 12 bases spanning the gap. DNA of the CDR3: TGCAGTGCTAGAGAGGCCCTAGCGATCACAGATACGCAGTATTTT. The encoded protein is CSAREALAITDTQYF.

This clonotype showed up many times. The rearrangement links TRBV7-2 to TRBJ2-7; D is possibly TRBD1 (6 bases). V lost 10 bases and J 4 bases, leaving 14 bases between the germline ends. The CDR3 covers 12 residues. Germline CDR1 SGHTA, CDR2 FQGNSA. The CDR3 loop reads CATGQPQYEQYF. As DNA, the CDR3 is TGTGCCACCGGACAGCCTCAGTACGAGCAGTACTTC. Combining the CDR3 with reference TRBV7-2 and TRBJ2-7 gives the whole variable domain GAGVSQSPSNKVTEKGKDVELRCDPISGHTALYWYRQSLGQGLEFLIYFQGNSAPDKSGLPSDRFSAERTGGSVSTLTIQRTQQEDSAVYLCATGQPQYEQYFGPGTRLTVT.

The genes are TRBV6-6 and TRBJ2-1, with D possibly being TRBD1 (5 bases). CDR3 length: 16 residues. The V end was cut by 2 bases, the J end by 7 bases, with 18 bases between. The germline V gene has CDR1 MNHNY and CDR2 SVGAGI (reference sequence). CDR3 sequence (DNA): TGTGCCAGCAGTTACAGGGGCGGCGCAGGGTGGAATGAGCAGTTCTTC. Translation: CASSYRGGAGWNEQFF.